This is a list of T cell receptor beta chains from one sample in a study of cytomegalovirus exposure and HLA in healthy donors. Sequenced by immunoSEQ multiplex PCR; TCRdb stores in-frame clones only, minus some. Of about 150,000 clones listed, about three fifths are singletons. Sequencing was carried out using PBMCs. These receptors originate from a male donor in good health and CMV-seronegative. CDR3s include the opening cysteine and the closing phenylalanine or tryptophan. Fields, in order: clone size, V gene, D gene, J gene, CDR3 DNA, CDR3 protein. D genes are given only for firm matches. Size tells how often a clone was seen (once, few, many) or the class of an expanded clone, and some rows leave it out.

clone_size: once
v_call: TRBV19
d_call: TRBD1
j_call: TRBJ2-5
cdr3_nt: TGTGCCAGTAGTATAGGAGGGGTAGGGGGCCAGGAGACCCAGTACTTC
cdr3_aa: CASSIGGVGGQETQYF

clone_size: -
v_call: TRBV7-2
d_call: -
j_call: TRBJ2-7
cdr3_nt: TGTGCCAGCAGCTATACGGTCTCGTCCTACGAGCAGTACTTC
cdr3_aa: CASSYTVSSYEQYF

clone_size: -
v_call: TRBV30
d_call: -
j_call: TRBJ2-7
cdr3_nt: TGTGCCTGGAGCCCCCAGGGAGGGGGAGACTACGAGCAGTACTTC
cdr3_aa: CAWSPQGGGDYEQYF

clone_size: -
v_call: TRBV7-9
d_call: -
j_call: TRBJ2-7
cdr3_nt: TGTTCCAGCAGCTTCGGGGTCGGCGAGCAGTACTTC
cdr3_aa: CSSSFGVGEQYF

clone_size: -
v_call: TRBV2
d_call: TRBD1
j_call: TRBJ1-1
cdr3_nt: TGTGCCAACGGGACAGGGGCTTTGGGAGCTTTCTTT
cdr3_aa: CANGTGALGAFF

clone_size: -
v_call: TRBV11-2
d_call: -
j_call: TRBJ1-1
cdr3_nt: TGTGCCAGCAGCCAACTCCAGGTGGGGAGCACTGAAGCTTTCTTT
cdr3_aa: CASSQLQVGSTEAFF

clone_size: -
v_call: TRBV4-1
d_call: -
j_call: TRBJ2-5
cdr3_nt: TGCGCCAGCAGCCTCGAAGGGGGTCTGTCGAGAGCGGAGACCCAGTACTTC
cdr3_aa: CASSLEGGLSRAETQYF

clone_size: -
v_call: TRBV19
d_call: TRBD1
j_call: TRBJ1-2
cdr3_nt: TGTGCCAGTAGTATCCAACACAGGGGTCTGGGCTATGGCTACACCTTC
cdr3_aa: CASSIQHRGLGYGYTF

clone_size: -
v_call: TRBV19
d_call: -
j_call: TRBJ1-2
cdr3_nt: TGTGCCAGTAGCTACCTGAGGCTCCTAGGAGGCTACACCTTC
cdr3_aa: CASSYLRLLGGYTF

clone_size: once
v_call: TRBV9
d_call: -
j_call: TRBJ1-5
cdr3_nt: TGTGCCAGCACCTCTCCGATGGGCCTATATAGCAATCAGCCCCAGCATTTT
cdr3_aa: CASTSPMGLYSNQPQHF

clone_size: -
v_call: TRBV14
d_call: TRBD2
j_call: TRBJ2-2
cdr3_nt: TGTGCCAGCAGCCATCTTCTCCAAAGACCCCTAGCGGGGGGACTTAACACCGGGGAGCTGTTTTTT
cdr3_aa: CASSHLLQRPLAGGLNTGELFF